This T cell receptor (beta chain) stems from a study of identical twins. The CDR3 is 15 residues long. The germline V gene encodes CDR1 SNHLY and CDR2 FYNNEI. With 6 bases clipped from V and 3 bases from J, the junction kept 7 bases outside the gene matches. TCRdb passed the 5' RACE reads through MiXCR, listing each CDR3 protein once. The table has around 1.7 million distinct CDR3 sequences, about 30% seen once. The gene calls are TRBV2 and TRBJ2-3; TRBD2 agrees at 9 bases. Sequencing input: cord blood. This TCR was sampled from a newborn girl in good health. CDR3 protein: CASRFGGGATDTQYF. The CDR3 DNA reads as TGTGCCAGCAGATTCGGCGGGGGGGCGACAGATACGCAGTATTTT.